This TCR beta chain was obtained from a study of control samples from healthy donors and cancer patients. CDR1 and CDR2 (germline): MDHEN, SYDVKM. The CDR3 consists of 17 residues. V shed 4 bases, J shed 2 bases, and the junction held 9 bases outside the gene matches. Assay used: immunoSEQ multiplex PCR; TCRdb lists only in-frame clones, some missing. The repertoire includes 390,000 or so clones, around 90% of them detected once, and 5.5% to 8% sits in the top ten. The clonotype was recovered from a man aged 35 to 55 with head and neck cancer. Input material: PBMCs. The V call is TRBV28, the J call TRBJ2-3, with 10 bases fitting TRBD1. CDR3 in amino acids: CASSSSDRGFNTDTQYF. The CDR3 nucleotides read TGTGCCAGCAGTTCATCGGACAGGGGGTTTAACACAGATACGCAGTATTTT.